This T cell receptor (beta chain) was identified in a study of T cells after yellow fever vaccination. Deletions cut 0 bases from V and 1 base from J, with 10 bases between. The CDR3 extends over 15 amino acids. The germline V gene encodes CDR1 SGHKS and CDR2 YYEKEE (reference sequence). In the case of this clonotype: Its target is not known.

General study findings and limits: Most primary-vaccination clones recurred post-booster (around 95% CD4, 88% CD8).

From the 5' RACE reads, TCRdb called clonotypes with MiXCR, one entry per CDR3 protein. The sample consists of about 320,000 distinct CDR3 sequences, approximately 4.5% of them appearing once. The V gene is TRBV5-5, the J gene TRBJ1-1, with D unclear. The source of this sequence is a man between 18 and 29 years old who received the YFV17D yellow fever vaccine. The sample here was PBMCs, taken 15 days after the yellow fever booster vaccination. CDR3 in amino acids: CASSLESGRNTEAFF. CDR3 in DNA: TGTGCCAGCAGCTTGGAGAGTGGGAGGAACACTGAAGCTTTCTTT.